This TCR beta chain originates from a study of T cell responses to AZD1222 COVID-19 vaccine. Produced via immunoSEQ multiplex PCR; TCRdb's table is partial and in-frame only. The table lists about 160,000 clones, approximately 92% of them singletons. The clonotype was recovered from an adult who received the AZD1222 COVID-19 vaccine. The sequenced sample was peripheral blood, obtained 28 days after the second AZD1222 dose.

CDR3 coding DNA: TGTGCCAGCAGCCAAGCCAGGGGACGGGAGCAGTACTTC. The encoded protein is CASSQARGREQYF. The J gene is TRBJ2-7, the V gene TRBV3-1 (or the pseudogene TRBV3-2); possibly TRBD1 for D (6 bases). Between the trimmed V and J ends, which lost 1 base and 7 bases, there was a span of 11 bases. From germline, CDR1 is LGHDT and CDR2 YNNKEL (reference sequence). The CDR3 spans 13 residues.